These 18 T cell receptor beta chains were sequenced from one sample in a study of beta chain features in type 1 diabetes. Study-level results: There was a moderate but significant shortening of TCRB CDR3s in all four CD4+ subsets of Type 1 diabetes patients.

TCRB transcripts that were expressed got sequenced, as all of the isolated RNA had been reverse transcribed. This table comes from immunoSEQ multiplex PCR, and its TCRdb copy is limited to in-frame clones, with some not included. The table shows some 16,000 clones, with about 72% occurring only once. Their antigen targets remain unknown. The sequencing input was stem cell memory CD4+ T cells from blood. The source is a woman aged 18-30 years with type 1 diabetes.

This sequence joins TRBV18 and TRBJ2-3; possibly TRBD1 for D (6 bases). Germline CDR1 is KGHSH and CDR2 is LQKENI. The length of the CDR3 is 16 residues. The V end was cut by 0 bases, the J end by 5 bases, with 15 bases between. The CDR3 region is CASSPPQVQGRDTQYF. The CDR3 DNA sequence: TGTGCCAGCTCACCACCTCAAGTTCAGGGGAGAGATACGCAGTATTTT. The full variable domain, completed using reference TRBV18 and TRBJ2-3, is NAGVMQNPRHLVRRRGQEARLRCSPMKGHSHVYWYRQLPEEGLKFMVYLQKENIIDESGMPKERFSAEFPKEGPSILRIQQVVRGDSAAYFCASSPPQVQGRDTQYFGPGTRLTVL.

J is TRBJ1-4 and V is TRBV18; TRBD1 agrees at 8 bases. Germline values: CDR1 KGHSH, CDR2 LQKENI. The V gene end was trimmed by 6 bases and the J gene end by 8 bases; junction bases not matched to a gene: 5. The CDR3 contains 13 residues. The CDR3 DNA follows: TGTGCCAGCTCCCAGGGGGCTGGGGAAAAACTGTTTTTT. It codes for CASSQGAGEKLFF.

CDR3 sequence: CASSQGRVPGVGETQYF. The CDR3, as DNA: TGTGCCAGCAGCCAAGGTCGGGTTCCGGGAGTTGGAGAGACCCAGTACTTC. The genes are TRBV4-2 and TRBJ2-5; D may be TRBD2 (6 bases). V gave up 1 base and J gave up 4 bases, with 19 bases separating them. Germline CDR1 reads LGHNA; CDR2 reads YNFKEQ. CDR3 length equals 17 residues.

The chain links TRBV18 to TRBJ1-1; a possible D gene is TRBD1 (6 bases). Trimming removed 5 bases from V and 5 bases from J, with 18 bases in between. Germline V gives CDR1 KGHSH, CDR2 LQKENI. The CDR3 totals 15 residues. Here the CDR3 reads CASSTTGQEGTEAFF. CDR3 coding DNA: TGTGCCAGCTCAACAACGGGACAAGAAGGGACTGAAGCTTTCTTT.

V gene TRBV5-4 combines with J gene TRBJ2-1; 8 bases line up with TRBD2. Germline values: CDR1 SGHNT, CDR2 YYREEE (reference sequence). The junction had 15 bases not matched to a gene; V was cut back by 1 base and J by 12 bases. This CDR3 region has 16 residues. CDR3 nucleotide sequence: TGTGCCAGCAGCTTGTTGGCTAGCGGGTACCTGAAGGGGCAGTTCTTC. Translation: CASSLLASGYLKGQFF.

V usage is TRBV12-5 and J usage is TRBJ2-1, with TRBD1 matching over 9 bases. The J segment lost 2 bases and the V segment lost 0 bases, leaving 14 bases of the junction unmatched. This CDR3 is built from 20 residues. The germline V gene encodes CDR1 LGHNT and CDR2 FRNRAP. Here the CDR3 reads CASGLVPLPPRTGAYNEQFF. In DNA, the CDR3 is TGTGCTAGTGGTTTGGTACCCCTCCCCCCCCGGACAGGGGCCTACAATGAGCAGTTCTTC. Full variable domain (remainder filled in from reference TRBV12-5 and TRBJ2-1): DARVTQTPRHKVTEMGQEVTMRCQPILGHNTVFWYRQTMMQGLELLAYFRNRAPLDDSGMPKDRFSAEMPDATLATLKIQPSEPRDSAVYFCASGLVPLPPRTGAYNEQFFGPGTRLTVL.

V gene TRBV7-2 combines with J gene TRBJ2-1, with 7 bases fitting TRBD1. The CDR3 spans 15 residues. J lost 1 base, V lost 4 bases, and 4 bases had no gene match. Germline loops: CDR1 SGHTA, CDR2 FQGNSA. The CDR3 nucleotides are TGTGCCAGCAGCTCTTGGACAGGTTCCTACAATGAGCAGTTCTTC. Its translation: CASSSWTGSYNEQFF. The full variable domain, in which reference TRBV7-2 and TRBJ2-1 provide the parts outside the CDR3, is GAGVSQSPSNKVTEKGKDVELRCDPISGHTALYWYRQSLGQGLEFLIYFQGNSAPDKSGLPSDRFSAERTGGSVSTLTIQRTQQEDSAVYLCASSSWTGSYNEQFFGPGTRLTVL.

The chain's CDR3 is CASSVTGLAGIVDEQFF. The CDR3 coding sequence is TGCGCCAGCAGCGTTACCGGACTAGCGGGGATCGTCGATGAGCAGTTCTTC. The gene calls are TRBV5-1 and TRBJ2-1; 12 positions match TRBD2. Germline V gives CDR1 SGHRS, CDR2 YFSETQ. This CDR3 region has 17 residues. With 4 bases clipped from V and 8 bases from J, the junction kept 13 bases outside the gene matches.

The chain couples TRBV7-9 to TRBJ2-1, with D perhaps TRBD2 (5 bases). V was cut by 4 bases and J by 6 bases, with 13 bases left in between. The germline V gene encodes CDR1 SEHNR and CDR2 FQNEAQ (reference sequence). The CDR3 totals 14 residues. In DNA form, the CDR3 reads TGTGCCAGCAGCTCCATCACTAGACTCAATGAGCAGTTCTTC. It yields the protein CASSSITRLNEQFF. Combining the CDR3 with reference TRBV7-9 and TRBJ2-1 gives the whole variable domain DTGVSQNPRHKITKRGQNVTFRCDPISEHNRLYWYRQTLGQGPEFLTYFQNEAQLEKSRLLSDRFSAERPKGSFSTLEIQRTEQGDSAMYLCASSSITRLNEQFFGPGTRLTVL.

V is TRBV7-8 and J is TRBJ1-5; D unclear. This CDR3 comprises 14 residues. Germline lookup yields CDR1 SGHVS and CDR2 FQNEAQ. V was clipped by 9 bases and J by 0 bases, with 12 bases between them. CDR3: CASSEANSNQPQHF. CDR3 in DNA: TGTGCCAGTTCGGAGGCTAATAGCAATCAGCCCCAGCATTTT.

This clone has a handful of counts. The V and J genes are TRBV7-2 and TRBJ2-7, with a weak D call TRBD2 (5 bases). This CDR3 contains 13 residues. The germline V gene has CDR1 SGHTA and CDR2 FQGNSA. The chain's CDR3 is CASSLGLAGPEDV. The CDR3 coding sequence is TGTGCCAGCAGCTTAGGTCTGGCAGGCCCGGAGGACGTC.

The gene calls are TRBV14 and TRBJ2-1, with no clear D. V dropped 1 base and J dropped 3 bases, with 10 bases sitting between them. Germline CDR1 and CDR2: SGHDN and FVKESK. This CDR3 is 15 amino acids long. The CDR3 coding sequence is TGTGCCAGCAGCCAAGGATGGCCATACTACAATGAGCAGTTCTTC. It translates to CASSQGWPYYNEQFF.

V is TRBV7-9 and J is TRBJ1-1; TRBD1 matches at 8 bases. The CDR3 totals 18 residues. The trim removed 5 bases at V and 3 bases at J, leaving 17 bases unmatched. Germline V lookup: CDR1 SEHNR, CDR2 FQNEAQ (reference sequence). The CDR3 nucleotides read TGTGCCAGCAGCCTGGCACGGGACAGGCATCCTCATCACACTGAAGCTTTCTTT. Encoded protein: CASSLARDRHPHHTEAFF.

This clone has more than one count but fewer than ten. The chain carries TRBV20-1 and TRBJ2-3, with D hard to call. CDR1 is DFQATT, CDR2 SNEGSKA, per germline (reference sequence). V gave up 3 bases and J gave up 4 bases, with 5 bases separating them. CDR3 length equals 11 residues. The CDR3 coding sequence is TGCAGTGCTAGGTCGGCAGATACGCAGTATTTT. Its translation is CSARSADTQYF.

V usage is TRBV19 and J usage is TRBJ2-3; 8 bases fit TRBD2. The CDR3 loop spans 16 amino acids. J lost 4 bases, V lost 3 bases, and 9 bases had no gene match. The germline CDR1 and CDR2 sequences are LNHDA and SQIVND (reference sequence). The CDR3 nucleotides are TGTGCCAGTAGTATGTGGACTAGCCCAGTGGCAGATACGCAGTATTTT. Translated, it gives CASSMWTSPVADTQYF.

The CDR3: CASRLGDRVGSPLHF. CDR3 coding DNA: TGTGCCAGTAGGTTAGGAGATCGGGTCGGTTCACCCCTCCACTTT. The chain recombines TRBV19 with TRBJ1-6; D gene uncertain. Per the germline V gene, CDR1 is LNHDA and CDR2 is SQIVND (reference sequence). The CDR3 consists of 15 residues. The V and J ends lost 6 bases and 9 bases respectively, with 18 bases between them. Full variable domain (missing parts from reference TRBV19 and TRBJ1-6): DGGITQSPKYLFRKEGQNVTLSCEQNLNHDAMYWYRQDPGQGLRLIYYSQIVNDFQKGDIAEGYSVSREKKESFPLTVTSAQKNPTAFYLCASRLGDRVGSPLHFGNGTRLTVT.

This chain connects TRBV6-5 to TRBJ1-1, with TRBD1 identical over 9 bases. From germline, CDR1 is MNHEY and CDR2 SVGAGI. There are 14 residues in the CDR3. V shed 8 bases, J shed 1 base, and the junction held 5 bases outside the gene matches. The CDR3: CASRDRGENTEAFF. CDR3 in DNA: TGTGCCAGCCGCGACAGGGGGGAGAACACTGAAGCTTTCTTT.

The genes are TRBV7-8 and TRBJ2-4, with TRBD1 matching 7 bases. In germline, CDR1 is SGHVS, CDR2 FQNEAQ. V gave up 4 bases and J gave up 5 bases; unmatched junction bases: 5. CDR3 length equals 14 residues. The DNA of the CDR3 is TGTGCCAGCAGCTCGGGACAGCCGCAAAACATTCAGTACTTC. It translates to CASSSGQPQNIQYF.